The 23 T cell receptor beta chains listed next were all sequenced from one sample in a study of cytotoxic CD8 clonotypes in ibrutinib-treated CLL. Data came from immunoSEQ multiplex PCR; TCRdb stores just in-frame clones and leaves some out. Of 150,000 to 250,000 clones listed, over 55% are singletons. The material sequenced was PBMCs, taken after 24 months of ibrutinib treatment. The source of these receptors is a human donor with chronic lymphocytic leukemia.

The genes are TRBV5-1 and TRBJ1-4; 7 nucleotides match TRBD1. The V and J ends lost 5 bases and 8 bases, in that order; junction bases with no gene match: 9. The CDR3 is 14 residues long. Germline V gives CDR1 SGHRS, CDR2 YFSETQ. The CDR3 DNA is TGCGCCAGCAGAAGCGGACAGGTCGGAGAAAAACTGTTTTTT. Amino acids: CASRSGQVGEKLFF. Complete variable domain (other parts from reference TRBV5-1 and TRBJ1-4): KAGVTQTPRYLIKTRGQQVTLSCSPISGHRSVSWYQQTPGQGLQFLFEYFSETQRNKGNFPGRFSGRQFSNSRSEMNVSTLELGDSALYLCASRSGQVGEKLFFGSGTQLSVL.

In regard to this clone: Mismatch with germline at one junction end may stem from a read error. The V and J genes are TRBV19 and TRBJ2-7, with D tentatively TRBD1 (5 bases). This CDR3 is built from 15 residues. Per the germline V gene, CDR1 is LNHDA and CDR2 is SQIVND (reference sequence). CDR3 protein: CASSLIRAAQGEQCF. The CDR3 DNA follows: TGTGCCAGTAGTCTTATCCGGGCTGCCCAGGGCGAGCAGTGCTTC.

The chain couples TRBV2 to TRBJ2-2; no firm D call. Germline V CDR1 and CDR2: SNHLY, FYNNEI. CDR3 length equals 14 residues. V was clipped by 6 bases and J by 6 bases, with 14 bases between them. The CDR3, as DNA: TGTGCCAGCAGGGTGGTGGGTACATCCGGGGAGCTGTTTTTT. It yields the protein CASRVVGTSGELFF.

This chain links TRBV12-5 with TRBJ2-1; D remains unclear. V gave up 0 bases and J gave up 8 bases, with 20 bases separating them. The CDR3 totals 17 residues. CDR1 LGHNT and CDR2 FRNRAP come from the germline V gene. The CDR3 reads CASGLVPMGNNPYEQFF. CDR3 in DNA: TGTGCTAGTGGTTTGGTACCAATGGGTAATAACCCATATGAGCAGTTCTTC.

The chain combines TRBV6-5 with TRBJ2-7; D is possibly TRBD2 (5 bases). Germline V gene lookup returns CDR1 MNHEY and CDR2 SVGAGI. CDR3 length equals 12 residues. V shed 6 bases and J shed 7 bases, with 13 bases lying between them. The CDR3 spells CASSGLANEQYF. CDR3 nucleotides: TGTGCCAGCAGCGGATTAGCGAATGAGCAGTACTTC.

The CDR3 here is CSVAPWGASGANVLTF. As DNA, the CDR3 is TGCAGCGTTGCCCCTTGGGGTGCCTCTGGGGCCAACGTCCTGACTTTC. The rearrangement links TRBV29-1 to TRBJ2-6; no definite D call. Germline V gene lookup returns CDR1 SQVTM and CDR2 ANQGSEA. This CDR3 has 16 residues. V was pared by 4 bases and J by 0 bases, with 13 bases between.

This sequence joins TRBV21-1 and TRBJ2-3; the D call of TRBD2 is as the table states it, not checked on the DNA. TRBV21-1 is annotated as a pseudogene. This CDR3 is built from 23 residues. CDR3 nucleotides: TGTGCCAGCAGCAAAGATTCGGGGCCGACTTTGAGTCTGACTAGCGGGAAGGCAGATACGCAGTATTTT. Its translation is CASSKDSGPTLSLTSGKADTQYF.

This rearrangement joins TRBV6-5 to TRBJ2-3, with D unclear. This CDR3 is built from 13 residues. Trimming removed 6 bases at V and 0 bases at J, with 7 bases between. Germline CDR1 reads MNHEY; CDR2 reads SVGAGI. DNA of the CDR3: TGTGCCAGCAGCCCTGGTAGCACAGATACGCAGTATTTT. Amino acids: CASSPGSTDTQYF.

The chain is built from TRBV6-1 and TRBJ2-7; D might be TRBD1 (5 bases). V was pared by 7 bases and J by 6 bases, with 16 bases between. The CDR3 has 13 residues. Germline V CDR1 and CDR2: MNHNS, SASEGT. The CDR3 here is CASKGQGQGEQYF. The CDR3 coding sequence is TGTGCCAGCAAAGGGCAGGGCCAAGGCGAGCAGTACTTC.

This chain uses TRBV5-4 with TRBJ2-7; 7 bases line up with TRBD2. The germline V gene has CDR1 SGHNT and CDR2 YYREEE (reference sequence). This CDR3 has 16 amino acids. The ends lost 4 bases at V and 7 bases at J; junction bases unmatched: 17. The CDR3 protein is CASSPPGRSGAREQYF. In DNA form, the CDR3 reads TGTGCCAGCAGCCCGCCCGGGAGGAGCGGGGCTAGAGAGCAGTACTTC.

V is TRBV6-6 and J is TRBJ2-1, with D tentatively TRBD2 (6 bases). The CDR3 is made up of 14 amino acids. Trimming pared 8 bases from V and 0 bases from J, leaving 11 bases between. Germline-derived CDR1 and CDR2 are MNHNY and SVGAGI (reference sequence). The CDR3 nucleotides read TGTGCCAGCGGGGGGAATCCCTCCTACAATGAGCAGTTCTTC. Translation gives CASGGNPSYNEQFF.

The V gene is TRBV7-8, the J gene TRBJ2-7; 7 bases line up with TRBD1. The CDR3 loop spans 16 amino acids. V was clipped by 3 bases and J by 2 bases; unmatched bases: 10. Per germline, CDR1 SGHVS and CDR2 FQNEAQ. The CDR3 sequence: CASSLTGKVLAYEQYF. In DNA, the CDR3 is TGTGCCAGCAGCTTGACAGGGAAGGTTTTGGCCTACGAGCAGTACTTC.

Here the CDR3 DNA reads TGCGCCAGCAGCCACCCGACAGGGGTTAGCAATGAGCAGTTCTTC. Residues: CASSHPTGVSNEQFF. The gene calls are TRBV4-3 and TRBJ2-1; 8 bases fit TRBD1. Germline loops: CDR1 LGHNA, CDR2 YSLEER. The trim removed 3 bases at V and 6 bases at J, leaving 7 bases unmatched. This CDR3 comprises 15 residues.

Only one count was recorded for this clone. The chain employs TRBV25-1 and TRBJ2-5; D is perhaps TRBD1 (5 bases). Germline CDR1 reads MGHDK; CDR2 reads SYGVNS. This CDR3 is built from 13 residues. Trimming stripped 0 bases from V and 5 bases from J, with 7 bases between. The CDR3 DNA is TGTGCCAGCAGTGAATATAAGGGGGAGACCCAGTACTTC. Residues: CASSEYKGETQYF.

The chain has TRBV18 and TRBJ1-1; D is possibly TRBD1 (6 bases). V was pared by 4 bases and J by 1 base, with 13 bases between. The CDR3 extends over 15 amino acids. Germline CDR1 is KGHSH and CDR2 is LQKENI. CDR3 region: CASSLAGGANTEAFF. The CDR3 DNA follows: TGTGCCAGCTCACTGGCCGGGGGGGCGAACACTGAAGCTTTCTTT.

The chain is built from TRBV11-2 and TRBJ1-1, with 7 bases identical to TRBD1. The J segment lost 8 bases and the V segment lost 3 bases, leaving 6 bases of the junction unmatched. Looked up from germline, CDR1 is SGHAT and CDR2 is FQNNGV. CDR3 length: 13 amino acids. As DNA, the CDR3 is TGTGCCAGCAGCTTTAGTCGACAGGGAGAAGCTTTCTTT. This codes for CASSFSRQGEAFF.

This clone is a singleton in its sample. The chain combines TRBV19 with TRBJ1-4; D gene uncertain. Per germline, CDR1 LNHDA and CDR2 SQIVND (reference sequence). The CDR3 spans 12 residues. V gave up 5 bases and J gave up 10 bases, with 11 bases separating them. The CDR3 protein is CASSHEYSKLFF. DNA of the CDR3: TGTGCCAGTAGTCATGAATATTCAAAACTGTTTTTT.

The rearrangement joins TRBV18 to TRBJ1-4; D not certain. Trimming stripped 6 bases from V and 8 bases from J, with 16 bases between. From germline, CDR1 is KGHSH and CDR2 LQKENI. The CDR3 is 14 residues long. In nucleotides, the CDR3 is TGTGCCAGCTCGACCAGTCTGGAACGGGAAAAACTGTTTTTT. Its translation: CASSTSLEREKLFF.

The chain links TRBV6-5 to TRBJ1-1, with D unclear. The CDR3 length is 14 residues. V lost 3 bases and J 0 bases, leaving 8 bases between the germline ends. CDR1 is MNHEY, CDR2 SVGAGI, per germline. As DNA, the CDR3 is TGTGCCAGCAGTTATCTGGGCTTGAACACTGAAGCTTTCTTT. This codes for CASSYLGLNTEAFF.

This chain links TRBV2 with TRBJ2-5, with D tentatively TRBD2 (5 bases). The CDR3 has 12 amino acids. CDR1 and CDR2 from the germline V gene are SNHLY and FYNNEI. Trimming stripped 5 bases from V and 5 bases from J, with 9 bases between. The CDR3 DNA sequence: TGTGCCAGCAGTCGTACTAGGGAGACCCAGTACTTC. It encodes CASSRTRETQYF.

This clone occurred a few times. The rearrangement uses TRBV10-1 and TRBJ2-3; D is perhaps TRBD2 (6 bases). Trimming left V 3 bases short and J 4 bases short, with 8 bases between. In germline, CDR1 is WNHNN, CDR2 SYGVQD (reference sequence). This CDR3 has 13 residues. CDR3 DNA sequence: TGCGCCAGCAGTGAAGCGGGTCCAGATACGCAGTATTTT. It encodes CASSEAGPDTQYF.

This chain connects TRBV7-2 to TRBJ1-1; D is perhaps TRBD1 (5 bases). Germline CDR1 is SGHTA and CDR2 is FQGNSA. CDR3 length equals 15 residues. V lost 2 bases to trimming and J lost 1 base, with 11 bases between them. This CDR3 is CASSLSRGGNTEAFF. The CDR3, as DNA: TGTGCCAGCAGCTTAAGTCGGGGGGGGAACACTGAAGCTTTCTTT. Full variable domain (missing parts from reference TRBV7-2 and TRBJ1-1): GAGVSQSPSNKVTEKGKDVELRCDPISGHTALYWYRQSLGQGLEFLIYFQGNSAPDKSGLPSDRFSAERTGGSVSTLTIQRTQQEDSAVYLCASSLSRGGNTEAFFGQGTRLTVV.

This rearrangement joins TRBV7-2 to TRBJ2-7; the D gene is possibly TRBD1 (5 bases). The CDR3 has 14 amino acids. Germline-derived CDR1 and CDR2 are SGHTA and FQGNSA. V lost 5 bases, J lost 3 bases, and 14 bases lay in between. The CDR3 spells CASSVDRTGYEQYF. For the CDR3, the DNA is TGTGCCAGCAGCGTAGACAGAACTGGCTACGAGCAGTACTTC.